This note documents a single TCR beta chain sequence. A much larger clone differs by one base, so this may be a read error. TCRdb re-analysed the RT-PCR reads in MiXCR, keeping a single row per CDR3 protein. Found here are roughly 940,000 distinct CDR3 sequences, roughly 18% of them singletons; the top ten hold under 6.5%. The data belong to a study of patients and donors after allogeneic stem cell transplantation. The ends were cut back, 6 bases at V and 1 base at J, with 9 bases in the middle. Germline CDR1 and CDR2: SQVTM and ANQGSEA. The CDR3 extends over 12 amino acids. Sequenced input: blood, either unsorted or a sorted T cell fraction (not recorded which). V is TRBV29-1 and J is TRBJ1-1; D gene ambiguous. The sequence derives from a human donor who was either an allogeneic HSCT recipient or a stem cell or donor lymphocyte infusion donor (not recorded which). It is not recorded whose cells these are; they may come from a transplant donor. CDR3 DNA sequence: TGCAGCGTCCTGGGGAAGAACACTGAAGCTTTCTTT. This encodes CSVLGKNTEAFF.